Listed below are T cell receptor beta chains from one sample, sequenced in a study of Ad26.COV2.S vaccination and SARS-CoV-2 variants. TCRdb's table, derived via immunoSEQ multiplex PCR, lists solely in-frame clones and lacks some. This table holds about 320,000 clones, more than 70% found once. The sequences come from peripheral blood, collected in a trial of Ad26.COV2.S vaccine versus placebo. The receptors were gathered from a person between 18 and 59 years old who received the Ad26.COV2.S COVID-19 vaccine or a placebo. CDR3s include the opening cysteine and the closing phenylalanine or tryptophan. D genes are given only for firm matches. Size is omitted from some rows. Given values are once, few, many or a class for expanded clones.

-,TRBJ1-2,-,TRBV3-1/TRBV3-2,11,CASSQLRGYTF,TGTGCCAGCAGCCAACTGAGGGGCTACACCTTC
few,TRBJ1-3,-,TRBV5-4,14,CASSLEAAGNTIYF,TGTGCCAGCAGCTTGGAGGCCGCTGGAAACACCATATATTTT
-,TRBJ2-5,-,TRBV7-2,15,CASSLEIRSGETQYF,TGTGCCAGCAGCTTAGAAATACGATCGGGAGAGACCCAGTACTTC
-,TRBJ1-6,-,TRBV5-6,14,CASSQGGGDSPLHF,TGTGCCAGCAGTCAGGGAGGGGGGGATTCACCCCTCCACTTT
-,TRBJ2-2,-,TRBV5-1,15,CASSLTSGVTGELFF,TGCGCCAGCAGCTTGACTTCAGGGGTCACCGGGGAGCTGTTTTTT
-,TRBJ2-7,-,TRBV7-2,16,CASSLVGAGNTYEQYF,TGTGCCAGCAGCTTAGTAGGGGCAGGGAATACCTACGAGCAGTACTTC
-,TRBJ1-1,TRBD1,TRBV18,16,CASSPSSPGGRTEAFF,TGTGCCAGCTCACCAAGTAGCCCAGGGGGCCGGACTGAAGCTTTCTTT
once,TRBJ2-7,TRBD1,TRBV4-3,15,CASSQAWTGTSEQYF,TGCGCCAGCAGCCAAGCTTGGACAGGAACCTCCGAGCAGTACTTC
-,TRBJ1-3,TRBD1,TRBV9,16,CASTTGQGLSGNTIYF,TGTGCCAGCACCACCGGACAGGGACTCTCTGGAAACACCATATATTTT
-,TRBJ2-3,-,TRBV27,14,CASSFGLGTDTQYF,TGTGCCAGCAGTTTCGGTCTAGGGACAGATACGCAGTATTTT
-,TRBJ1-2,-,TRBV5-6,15,CASSLGAGPGYGYTF,TGTGCCAGCAGCTTGGGTGCAGGGCCAGGCTATGGCTACACCTTC
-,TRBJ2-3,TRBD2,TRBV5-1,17,CASSLARGSGGADTQYF,TGCGCCAGCAGCTTGGCTAGAGGTAGCGGGGGAGCAGATACGCAGTATTTT
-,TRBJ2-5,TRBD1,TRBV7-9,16,CASSPPTGGFGETQYF,TGTGCCAGCAGCCCCCCCACAGGGGGCTTTGGAGAGACCCAGTACTTC
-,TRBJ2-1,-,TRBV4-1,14,CASNLGGGWDEQFF,TGCGCCAGCAATCTGGGGGGAGGTTGGGATGAGCAGTTCTTC
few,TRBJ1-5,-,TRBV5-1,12,CASSLEGQPQHF,TGCGCCAGCAGCTTGGAGGGGCAGCCCCAGCATTTT
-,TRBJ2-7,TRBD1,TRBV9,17,CASSVGAGTGGRNEQYF,TGTGCCAGCAGCGTAGGGGCGGGGACAGGGGGTAGAAACGAGCAGTACTTC
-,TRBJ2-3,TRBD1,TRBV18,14,CASSSQTGPDTQYF,TGTGCCAGCTCATCCCAGACAGGGCCAGATACGCAGTATTTT
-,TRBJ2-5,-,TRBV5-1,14,CASSLTAIQETQYF,TGCGCCAGCAGCTTGACGGCAATACAAGAGACCCAGTACTTC
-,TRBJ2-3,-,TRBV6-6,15,CATNSLGGLTDTQYF,TGTGCCACCAATAGCCTCGGGGGGCTTACAGATACGCAGTATTTT
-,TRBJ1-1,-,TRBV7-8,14,CASSFTWVNTEAFF,TGTGCCAGCAGCTTTACGTGGGTGAACACTGAAGCTTTCTTT
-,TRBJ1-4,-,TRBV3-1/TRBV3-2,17,CASSQGSGRGENEKLFF,TGTGCCAGCAGCCAAGGGTCAGGGAGGGGAGAAAATGAAAAACTGTTTTTT
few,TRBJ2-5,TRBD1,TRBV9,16,CASSVETGMTTETQYF,TGTGCCAGCAGCGTTGAGACAGGGATGACTACGGAGACCCAGTACTTC
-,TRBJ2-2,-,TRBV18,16,CASSPQVTANTGELFF,TGTGCCAGCTCACCACAGGTGACAGCGAACACCGGGGAGCTGTTTTTT
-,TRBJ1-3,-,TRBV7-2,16,CASSLVGQLSGNTIYF,TGTGCCAGCAGCTTAGTCGGGCAGCTCTCTGGAAACACCATATATTTT
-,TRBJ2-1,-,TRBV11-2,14,CASSLEAEGNEQFF,TGTGCCAGCAGCTTGGAGGCGGAGGGCAATGAGCAGTTCTTC
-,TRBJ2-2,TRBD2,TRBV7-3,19,CASSSVRSSGVANTGELFF,TGTGCCAGCAGCTCCGTCAGGTCTAGCGGGGTGGCGAACACCGGGGAGCTGTTTTTT
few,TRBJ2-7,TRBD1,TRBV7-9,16,CASSPKWDRLSYEQYF,TGTGCCAGCAGCCCGAAATGGGACAGGTTGTCCTACGAGCAGTACTTC
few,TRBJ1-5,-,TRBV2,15,CASSAHTGSNQPQHF,TGTGCCAGCAGTGCACATACAGGGAGCAATCAGCCCCAGCATTTT
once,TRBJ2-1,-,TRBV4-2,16,CASSLAGAQGSNEQFF,TGTGCCAGCAGCCTGGCGGGGGCCCAAGGAAGCAATGAGCAGTTCTTC
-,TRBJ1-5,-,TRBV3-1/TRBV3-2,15,CASSPDPNGDQPQHF,TGTGCCAGCAGCCCGGACCCCAATGGGGATCAGCCCCAGCATTTT
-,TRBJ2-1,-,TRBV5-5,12,CASSTNLNEQFF,TGTGCCAGCAGCACCAATCTCAATGAGCAGTTCTTC
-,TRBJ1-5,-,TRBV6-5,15,CASSLGRMGNQPQHF,TGTGCCAGCAGCCTGGGCCGGATGGGCAATCAGCCCCAGCATTTT
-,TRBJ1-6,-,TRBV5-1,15,CASRDGPSYNSPLHF,TGCGCCAGCAGGGACGGGCCCTCCTATAATTCACCCCTCCACTTT